This T cell receptor beta chain is from a study of blood T cells in healthy people across ages. Study overall: Researchers report that template switching captured about one barcoded beta molecule per two T cells. Whole-study findings and limits: Using unsorted PBMCs precluded a conclusive naive versus antigen-experienced comparison. There was no known CMV status for donors, so expanded clonotype changes were possibly confounded.

This CDR3 has 14 amino acids. Germline-derived CDR1 and CDR2 are WSHSY and SAAADI. The ends lost 10 bases at V and 5 bases at J; junction bases unmatched: 10. As for this clonotype: Its specificity is unknown.

The use of a sample-barcoded 5' primer and a J-beta primer mix characterized a second PCR of about 7 to 12 cycles. TCRdb called the 5' RACE reads again in MiXCR, with one record for every CDR3 protein. The table has approximately 850,000 distinct CDR3 sequences, about 42% seen once; the top ten hold about a fifth. The TCR comes from a man aged 55-75 years in good health. Input material: blood. The J gene is TRBJ2-1, the V gene TRBV10-2; 8 positions agree with TRBD1. Here the CDR3 DNA reads TGCGCCACGCTCGAGACAGGGGTAGACAATGAGCAGTTCTTC. It codes for CATLETGVDNEQFF.